A selection of T cell receptor beta chains follows, all from one sample in a study of T cells after yellow fever vaccination. TCRdb reprocessed the 5' RACE reads with MiXCR, giving one entry per CDR3 protein. In the table there are 510,000 or so distinct CDR3 sequences, roughly 19% of which are singletons. The source material was PBMCs, sampled 15 days after the yellow fever booster vaccination. Receptor source: a man younger than 45 who received the YFV17D yellow fever vaccine. CDR3s include the opening cysteine and the closing phenylalanine or tryptophan. D genes are given only for firm matches. Only some rows state a clone size, as once, few, many or a class for expanded clones.

TRBV28	.	TRBJ2-7	TRBD2	TGTGCTCTAGGGGCTAGCGGGAGGGCCGTCTACGAGCAGTACTTC	CALGASGRAVYEQYF
TRBV29-1	.	TRBJ2-1	.	TGCAGCGTTGAAGCTGCTAATATGGGCGCCTACAATGAGCAGTTCTTC	CSVEAANMGAYNEQFF
TRBV20-1	few	TRBJ2-7	.	TGCAGTGCTAGAGAAGGATCCATCATGGGCTACGAGCAGTACTTC	CSAREGSIMGYEQYF
TRBV6-5	few	TRBJ2-7	.	TGTGCCAGCAGTTACACAGCGGATACGTCCTACGAGCAGTACTTC	CASSYTADTSYEQYF
TRBV20-1	.	TRBJ2-3	TRBD1	TGCAGTGCTAGATCTGGGACAGAAGAATACACAGATACGCAGTATTTT	CSARSGTEEYTDTQYF
TRBV20-1	.	TRBJ2-7	.	TGCAGTGCTAGAACCCTCAGGGTCTACGAGCAGTACTTC	CSARTLRVYEQYF
TRBV6-1	few	TRBJ2-2	TRBD2	TGTGCCAGCAGCGAAAGCGGGAGGTGGTCCGGGGAGCTGTTTTTT	CASSESGRWSGELFF
TRBV25-1	.	TRBJ2-1	.	TGTGCCAGCAGTGAATCCCCAGCCAACGGGCTGTTCTTC	CASSESPANGLFF
TRBV20-1	.	TRBJ2-1	TRBD2	TGCAGTGCTAGAGTGTGGGGGGGGGTCGACTACAATGAGCAGTTCTTC	CSARVWGGVDYNEQFF
TRBV6-2/TRBV6-3	.	TRBJ2-1	.	TGTGCCAGCAGCCGGACTATCCTTGAGCAGTTCTTC	CASSRTILEQFF
TRBV27	once	TRBJ1-1	.	TGTGCCAGCAGACAGGTGAGGAACACTGAAGCTTTCTTT	CASRQVRNTEAFF
TRBV9	.	TRBJ2-1	.	TGTGCCAGCAGCACCCGGTCCGATGAGCAGTTCTTC	CASSTRSDEQFF